This TCR beta chain was identified during a study of blood T cells in healthy people across ages. A second PCR, run for roughly 7 to 11 cycles, used a sample-barcoded 5' primer plus a J-beta primer mix. Each TCR beta cDNA got a 12-nucleotide random molecular identifier. One entry per CDR3 protein, called by TCRdb with MiXCR from the 5' RACE reads. The repertoire holds 1.5 million to 2 million distinct CDR3 sequences, with roughly two fifths as singletons. Sample donors were healthy Caucasian individuals that came from Russia, aged 6 to 90. Per-sample yields of isolated PBMCs were at least 7 million. This clonotype was seen a handful of times. The V and J ends lost 2 bases and 5 bases respectively, with 12 bases between them. This CDR3 contains 14 residues. Germline CDR1 LGHNT, CDR2 FRNRAP.

The TCR comes from a human donor in good health. The genes are TRBV12-5 and TRBJ1-2; tentative D call: TRBD1 (6 bases). Sequencing was carried out using blood. The CDR3 here is CASGLRGELYGYTF. Here the CDR3 DNA reads TGTGCTAGTGGTTTGAGGGGGGAATTATATGGCTACACCTTC.